The 10 T cell receptor beta chains reported below all come from one sample, sequenced in a study of shared clonotypes between healthy human individuals. Using immunoSEQ multiplex PCR, the repertoire was profiled, and TCRdb retains in-frame clones only, with some absent. The table includes around 1.9 million clones, roughly 93% detected once. It was CD45RO-negative cells, positively selected for CCR7, that made up naive CD8 cells, with terminally differentiated effector memory CD45RA+ cells excluded. The sequenced material came from naive CD8+ T cells from PBMCs. These receptors all come from a man younger than 30 in good health. Some clones in this sample may be carry-over from other donors' samples.

The chain is built from TRBV18 and TRBJ1-5, with no clear D. Trimming left V 3 bases short and J 2 bases short, with 8 bases between. This CDR3 spans 14 amino acids. CDR1 is KGHSH and CDR2 is LQKENI in the germline V gene. The CDR3 here is CASSPVGGNQPQHF. The CDR3 DNA reads TGTGCCAGCTCACCTGTGGGAGGCAATCAGCCCCAGCATTTT. Complete variable domain (other parts from reference TRBV18 and TRBJ1-5): NAGVMQNPRHLVRRRGQEARLRCSPMKGHSHVYWYRQLPEEGLKFMVYLQKENIIDESGMPKERFSAEFPKEGPSILRIQQVVRGDSAAYFCASSPVGGNQPQHFGDGTRLSIL.

Comment on this clone: Other nucleotide sequences from this sample produce the same CDR3. This chain joins TRBV11-2 and TRBJ2-7, with D unclear. The CDR3 consists of 15 residues. From germline, CDR1 is SGHAT and CDR2 FQNNGV. Trimming took 5 bases from V and 0 from J, leaving 14 bases between them. The CDR3 loop reads CASSPGPVSSYEQYF. CDR3 in DNA: TGTGCCAGCAGCCCCGGACCTGTGAGCTCCTACGAGCAGTACTTC.

This chain joins TRBV27 and TRBJ1-4; no clear D. The CDR3 is 14 amino acids. V was shortened by 3 bases and J by 8 bases, with 13 bases between the two germline ends. Germline CDR1 reads MNHEY; CDR2 reads SMNVEV (reference sequence). The DNA of the CDR3 is TGTGCCAGCAGTTTGGACGGCCTGCGGGAAAAACTGTTTTTT. The encoded protein is CASSLDGLREKLFF.

The rearrangement joins TRBV4-1 to TRBJ2-3, with TRBD2 matching 12 bases. Germline trimming cut 3 bases from V and 4 bases from J; bases unmatched to any gene: 2. This CDR3 region has 15 residues. The germline gives CDR1 MGHRA, CDR2 YSYEKL. The CDR3 reads CASSQTSGSSDTQYF. The CDR3 DNA is TGCGCCAGCAGCCAGACTAGCGGGAGCTCAGATACGCAGTATTTT.

The CDR3 protein is CASRADGSYEQYF. In DNA form, the CDR3 reads TGTGCCAGCAGAGCTGACGGATCCTACGAGCAGTACTTC. V and J are TRBV27 and TRBJ2-7; D is undetermined. V was cut by 6 bases and J by 1 base, with 10 bases left in between. The CDR3 sequence is 13 residues long. The germline V gene has CDR1 MNHEY and CDR2 SMNVEV (reference sequence).

The chain has TRBV5-6 and TRBJ2-3; the D is unclear. There are 13 residues in the CDR3. The V end lost 0 bases, the J end lost 2 bases, and 4 bases lay between the germline ends. Germline CDR1 reads SGHDT; CDR2 reads YYEEEE. The CDR3 sequence: CASSLEDTDTQYF. For the CDR3, the DNA is TGTGCCAGCAGCTTGGAAGACACAGATACGCAGTATTTT. Based on the CDR3 plus reference TRBV5-6 and TRBJ2-3, the full variable domain is DAGVTQSPTHLIKTRGQQVTLRCSPKSGHDTVSWYQQALGQGPQFIFQYYEEEERQRGNFPDRFSGHQFPNYSSELNVNALLLGDSALYLCASSLEDTDTQYFGPGTRLTVL.

A word on this clone: The sample contains more than one DNA sequence encoding this CDR3. The chain is built from TRBV9 and TRBJ2-6, with D perhaps TRBD1 (6 bases). V was pared by 1 base and J by 2 bases, with 7 bases between. This CDR3 is built from 15 residues. Germline CDR1 reads SGDLS; CDR2 reads YYNGEE. In nucleotides, the CDR3 is TGTGCCAGCAGCGTAAACAGGGCTGGGGCCAACGTCCTGACTTTC. As protein: CASSVNRAGANVLTF. Based on the CDR3 plus reference TRBV9 and TRBJ2-6, the full variable domain is DSGVTQTPKHLITATGQRVTLRCSPRSGDLSVYWYQQSLDQGLQFLIQYYNGEERAKGNILERFSAQQFPDLHSELNLSSLELGDSALYFCASSVNRAGANVLTFGAGSRLTVL.

V gene TRBV6-5 combines with J gene TRBJ1-5, with D perhaps TRBD1 (5 bases). The CDR3 sequence is 14 residues long. The V and J ends lost 3 bases and 6 bases respectively, with 12 bases between them. Germline assignment: CDR1 MNHEY and CDR2 SVGAGI. CDR3 sequence (DNA): TGTGCCAGCAGTTATAGGGCAGGGAGTCAGCCCCAGCATTTT. Its protein product is CASSYRAGSQPQHF.

V usage is TRBV15 and J usage is TRBJ2-1; TRBD2 matches 10 bases. From germline, CDR1 is LNHNV and CDR2 YYDKDF (reference sequence). The CDR3 contains 16 residues. Trimming took 4 bases from V and 3 from J; bases not matched to a gene: 6. The CDR3 region has the DNA TGTGCCACCAGCATGGGGAGCGGGAGGGTCTACAATGAGCAGTTCTTC. The encoded protein is CATSMGSGRVYNEQFF.

The rearrangement joins TRBV10-2 to TRBJ2-3, with D possibly being TRBD2 (6 bases). CDR1 and CDR2 from the germline V gene are WSHSY and SAAADI. There are 17 residues in the CDR3. With 3 bases removed from V and 5 bases from J, the gap between germline ends came to 21 bases. In nucleotides, the CDR3 is TGCGCCAGCAGTGACATTTCGCTGGGAGGTGAGGGAGATACGCAGTATTTT. It encodes CASSDISLGGEGDTQYF.